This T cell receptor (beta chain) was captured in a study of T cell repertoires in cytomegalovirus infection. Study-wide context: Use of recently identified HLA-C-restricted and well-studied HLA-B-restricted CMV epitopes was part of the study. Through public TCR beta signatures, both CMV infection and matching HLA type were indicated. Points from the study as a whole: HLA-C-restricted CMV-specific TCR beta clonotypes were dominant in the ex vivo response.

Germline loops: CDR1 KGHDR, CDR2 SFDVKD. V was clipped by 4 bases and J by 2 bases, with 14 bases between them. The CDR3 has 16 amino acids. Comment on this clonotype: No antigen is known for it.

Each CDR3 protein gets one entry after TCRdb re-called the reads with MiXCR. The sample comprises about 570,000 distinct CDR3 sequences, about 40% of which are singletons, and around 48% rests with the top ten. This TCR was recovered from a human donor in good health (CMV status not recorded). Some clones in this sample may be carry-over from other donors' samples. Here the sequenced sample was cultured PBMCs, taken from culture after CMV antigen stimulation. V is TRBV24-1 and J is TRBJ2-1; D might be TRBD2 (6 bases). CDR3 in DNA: TGTGCCACCAGTGAAGCGCGAGCGGGCCCCTACAATGAGCAGTTCTTC. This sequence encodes CATSEARAGPYNEQFF.